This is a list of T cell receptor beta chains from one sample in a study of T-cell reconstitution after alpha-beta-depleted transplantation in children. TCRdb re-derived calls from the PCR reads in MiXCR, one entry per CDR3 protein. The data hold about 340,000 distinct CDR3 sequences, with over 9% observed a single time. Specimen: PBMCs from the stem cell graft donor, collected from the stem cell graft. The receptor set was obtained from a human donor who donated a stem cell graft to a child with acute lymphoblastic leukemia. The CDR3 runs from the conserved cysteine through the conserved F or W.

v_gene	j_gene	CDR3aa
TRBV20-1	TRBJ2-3	CSARAGEAQYF
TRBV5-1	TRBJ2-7	CASGLAGGTYEQYF
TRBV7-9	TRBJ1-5	CASSQGSNQPQHF
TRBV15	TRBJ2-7	CATSRDRGSREQYF
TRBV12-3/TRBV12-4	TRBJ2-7	CASSASAGGPIPNEQYF
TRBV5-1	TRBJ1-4	CASRSLGVVNEKLFF
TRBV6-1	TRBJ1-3	CASIRTGRSGNTIYF
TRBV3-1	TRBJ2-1	CASSQRLVVYNEQFF
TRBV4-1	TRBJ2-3	CASSQAPGGGSTDTQYF
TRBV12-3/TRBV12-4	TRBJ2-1	CASSFSSGLAGANEQFF
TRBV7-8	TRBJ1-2	CASSLDRGRGQYYGYTF